Listed below are T cell receptor beta chains from one sample, sequenced in a study of OX40 agonist ivuxolimab in advanced cancers. Sequenced by immunoSEQ multiplex PCR; TCRdb stores in-frame clones only, minus some. The table shows about 84,000 clones, with 90% to 95% occurring only once. The source was CD4+ or CD8+ T cells sorted from blood, collected in a trial of the OX40 agonist ivuxolimab. Source of these receptors: an adult with an advanced solid tumor such as melanoma, head and neck, liver or kidney cancer. Both conserved end residues are trimmed from each CDR3. Fields, in order: V gene, J gene, CDR3 protein.

>TRBV9|TRBJ2-3
ASSVEPPDTQY
>TRBV4-3|TRBJ1-2
ASSQGYRTGHTYGYT
>TRBV27|TRBJ2-3
ASRASGRASFLTDTQY
>TRBV7-2|TRBJ1-2
ASSLGRDQFNYGYT
>TRBV15|TRBJ1-1
ATSRDRTEAF
>TRBV4-3|TRBJ2-3
ASSQDPRRGLGEMNTQY
>TRBV7-9|TRBJ2-7
ASSGNPSDEQY
>TRBV5-1|TRBJ1-5
ASSLGWPNSNQPQH
>TRBV7-9|TRBJ1-2
ASSLGDRTNYGYT
>TRBV19|TRBJ2-1
ASSIEGYNEQF
>TRBV5-1|TRBJ1-1
ASSEDSFLNTEAF